This TCR beta chain was sequenced during a study of cytomegalovirus exposure and HLA in healthy donors. Study background: Out of roughly 170 million T cells, an earlier analysis found over 100 million unique TCR beta sequences in total.

The PCR used 60 Vbeta and 13 Jbeta primers. The method was immunoSEQ multiplex PCR; TCRdb's version includes in-frame clones alone and lacks a portion of them. In the table there are about 160,000 clones, about four fifths of which are singletons. Concerning this clone itself: Antigen: not known.

Regarding the study as a whole: A previous analysis found most TCR beta V segments productive roughly 87% or roughly 30% of the time. In a later analysis, a missense DCLRE1C variant was linked to TCR beta V- and J-gene trimming. The listing of 150 to 200 TCR beta chains classed them as cytomegalovirus-associated.

The CDR3 runs to 17 residues. CDR1 and CDR2 (germline): SGHVS, FQNEAQ. V was trimmed by 4 bases and J by 3 bases, leaving 20 bases between them. The receptor was derived from a male donor in good health and CMV-seropositive. The V and J genes are TRBV7-8 and TRBJ2-3; the D gene is possibly TRBD1 (5 bases). The sample comprised PBMCs. The CDR3 region is CASSSSLGPRGTDTQYF. The CDR3 DNA reads TGTGCCAGCAGCTCCTCCCTGGGGCCCCGTGGGACAGATACGCAGTATTTT.